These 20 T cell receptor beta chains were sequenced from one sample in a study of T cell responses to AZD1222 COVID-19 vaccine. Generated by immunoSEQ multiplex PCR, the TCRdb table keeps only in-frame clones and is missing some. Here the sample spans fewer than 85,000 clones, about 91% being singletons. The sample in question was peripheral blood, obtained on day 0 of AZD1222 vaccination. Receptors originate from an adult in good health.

CDR3 loop: CASSSGTTLSGNTIYF. In DNA form, the CDR3 reads TGCGCCAGCAGTTCCGGGACGACGCTCTCTGGAAACACCATATATTTT. This chain connects TRBV10-1 to TRBJ1-3, with a possible D match to TRBD1 (5 bases). Germline V gene sequence: CDR1 WNHNN, CDR2 SYGVQD (reference sequence). This CDR3 is 16 amino acids long. The V end was cut by 5 bases, the J end by 0 bases, with 14 bases between.

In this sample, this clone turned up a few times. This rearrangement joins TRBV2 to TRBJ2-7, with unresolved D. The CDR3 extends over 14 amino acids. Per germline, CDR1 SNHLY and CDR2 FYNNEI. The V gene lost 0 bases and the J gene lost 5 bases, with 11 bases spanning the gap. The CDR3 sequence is CASSEAELTHEQYF. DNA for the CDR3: TGTGCCAGCAGTGAAGCGGAACTGACCCACGAGCAGTACTTC.

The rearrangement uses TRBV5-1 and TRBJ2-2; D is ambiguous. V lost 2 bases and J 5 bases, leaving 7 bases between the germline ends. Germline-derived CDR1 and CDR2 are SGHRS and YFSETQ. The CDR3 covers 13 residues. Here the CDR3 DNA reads TGCGCCAGCAGCTTCATGGAGACCGGGGAGCTGTTTTTT. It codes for CASSFMETGELFF.

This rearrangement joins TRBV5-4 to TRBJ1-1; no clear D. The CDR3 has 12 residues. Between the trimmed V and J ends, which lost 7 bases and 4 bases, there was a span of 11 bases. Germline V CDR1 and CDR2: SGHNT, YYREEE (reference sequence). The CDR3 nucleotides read TGTGCCAGCCACAACTGGGGCACTGAAGCTTTCTTT. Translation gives CASHNWGTEAFF.

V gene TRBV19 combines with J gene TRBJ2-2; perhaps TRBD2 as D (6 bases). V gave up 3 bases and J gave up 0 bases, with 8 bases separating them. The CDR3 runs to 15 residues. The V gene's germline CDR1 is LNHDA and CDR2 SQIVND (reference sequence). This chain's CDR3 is CASSISGSNTGELFF. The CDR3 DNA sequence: TGTGCCAGTAGTATTAGCGGATCGAACACCGGGGAGCTGTTTTTT.

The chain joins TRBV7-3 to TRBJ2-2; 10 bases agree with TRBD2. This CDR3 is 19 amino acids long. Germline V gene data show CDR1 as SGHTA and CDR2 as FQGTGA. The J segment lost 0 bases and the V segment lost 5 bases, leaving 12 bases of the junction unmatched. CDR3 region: CASSPTSLSGGPNTGELFF. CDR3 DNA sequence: TGTGCCAGCAGCCCAACGTCGCTTAGCGGGGGGCCGAACACCGGGGAGCTGTTTTTT.

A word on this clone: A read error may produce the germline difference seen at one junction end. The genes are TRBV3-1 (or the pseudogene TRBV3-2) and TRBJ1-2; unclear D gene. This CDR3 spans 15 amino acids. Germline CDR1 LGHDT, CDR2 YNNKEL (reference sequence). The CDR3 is CASSQVKGLSYGYTF. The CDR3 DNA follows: TGTGCCAGTAGCCAAGTGAAGGGTCTGAGCTATGGCTACACCTTC.

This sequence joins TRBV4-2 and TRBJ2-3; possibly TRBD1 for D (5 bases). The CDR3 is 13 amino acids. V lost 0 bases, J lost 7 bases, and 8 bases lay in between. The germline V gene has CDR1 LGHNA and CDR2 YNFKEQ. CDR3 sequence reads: CASSQDPGYTQYF. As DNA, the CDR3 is TGTGCCAGCAGCCAAGATCCAGGGTATACGCAGTATTTT.

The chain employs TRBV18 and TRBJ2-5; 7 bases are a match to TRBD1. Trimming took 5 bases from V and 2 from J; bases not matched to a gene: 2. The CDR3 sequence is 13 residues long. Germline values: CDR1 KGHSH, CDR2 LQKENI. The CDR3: CASSEGQQETQYF. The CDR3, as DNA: TGTGCCAGCTCAGAGGGACAGCAAGAGACCCAGTACTTC.

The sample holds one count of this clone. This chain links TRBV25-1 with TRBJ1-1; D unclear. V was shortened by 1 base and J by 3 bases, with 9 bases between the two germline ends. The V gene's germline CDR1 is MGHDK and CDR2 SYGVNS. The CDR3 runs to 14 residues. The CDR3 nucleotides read TGTGCCAGCAGTGAATTTGGGAGAGACACTGAAGCTTTCTTT. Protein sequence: CASSEFGRDTEAFF.

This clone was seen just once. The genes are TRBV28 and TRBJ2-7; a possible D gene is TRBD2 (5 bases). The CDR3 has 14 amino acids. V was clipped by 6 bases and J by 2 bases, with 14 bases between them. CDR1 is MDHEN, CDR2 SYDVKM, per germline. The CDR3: CASRPGILTYEQYF. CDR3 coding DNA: TGTGCCAGCAGACCCGGGATCCTAACCTACGAGCAGTACTTC.

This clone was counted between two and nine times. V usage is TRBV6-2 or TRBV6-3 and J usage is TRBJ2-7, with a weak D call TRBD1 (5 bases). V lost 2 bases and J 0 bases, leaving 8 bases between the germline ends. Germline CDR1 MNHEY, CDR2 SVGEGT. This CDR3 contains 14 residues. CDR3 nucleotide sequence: TGTGCCAGCAGTTACGAGACAGCCTCCTACGAGCAGTACTTC. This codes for CASSYETASYEQYF.

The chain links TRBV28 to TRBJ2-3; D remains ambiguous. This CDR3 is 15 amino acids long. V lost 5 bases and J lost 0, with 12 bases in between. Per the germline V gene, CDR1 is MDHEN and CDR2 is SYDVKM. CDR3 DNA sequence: TGTGCCAGCAGTCCCCGATTAACTAGCACAGATACGCAGTATTTT. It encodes CASSPRLTSTDTQYF. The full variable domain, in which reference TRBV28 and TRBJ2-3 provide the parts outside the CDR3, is DVKVTQSSRYLVKRTGEKVFLECVQDMDHENMFWYRQDPGLGLRLIYFSYDVKMKEKGDIPEGYSVSREKKERFSLILESASTNQTSMYLCASSPRLTSTDTQYFGPGTRLTVL.

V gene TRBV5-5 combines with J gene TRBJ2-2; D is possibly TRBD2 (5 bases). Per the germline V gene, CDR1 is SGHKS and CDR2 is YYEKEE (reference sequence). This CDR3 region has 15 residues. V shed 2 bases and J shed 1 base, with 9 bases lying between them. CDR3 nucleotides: TGTGCCAGCAGCTTAGAGGGTCAGAACACCGGGGAGCTGTTTTTT. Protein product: CASSLEGQNTGELFF.

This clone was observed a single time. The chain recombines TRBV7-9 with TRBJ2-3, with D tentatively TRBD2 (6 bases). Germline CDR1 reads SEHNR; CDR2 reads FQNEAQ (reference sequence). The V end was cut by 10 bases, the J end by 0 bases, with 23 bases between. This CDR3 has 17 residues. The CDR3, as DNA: TGTGCCAACCGTAGGGGTGTACGGGGGAACAGCACAGATACGCAGTATTTT. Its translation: CANRRGVRGNSTDTQYF.

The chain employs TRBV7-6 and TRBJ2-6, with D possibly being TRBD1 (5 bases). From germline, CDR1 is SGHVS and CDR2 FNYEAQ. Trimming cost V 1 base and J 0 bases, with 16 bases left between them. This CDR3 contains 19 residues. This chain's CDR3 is CASSLEWGDSTSGANVLTF. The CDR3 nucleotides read TGTGCCAGCAGCTTAGAATGGGGCGACTCCACCTCTGGGGCCAACGTCCTGACTTTC.

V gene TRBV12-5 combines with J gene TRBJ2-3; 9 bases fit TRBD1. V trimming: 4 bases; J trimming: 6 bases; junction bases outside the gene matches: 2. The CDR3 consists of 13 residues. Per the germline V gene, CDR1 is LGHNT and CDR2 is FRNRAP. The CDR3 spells CASGYGTGDTQYF. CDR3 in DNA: TGTGCTAGTGGTTATGGGACAGGGGATACGCAGTATTTT.

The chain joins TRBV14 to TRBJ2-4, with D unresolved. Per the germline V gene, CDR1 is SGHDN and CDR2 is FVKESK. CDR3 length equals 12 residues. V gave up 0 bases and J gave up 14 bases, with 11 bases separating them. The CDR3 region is CASSQDRRIKYF. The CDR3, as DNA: TGTGCCAGCAGCCAAGATCGTCGCATAAAGTACTTC.

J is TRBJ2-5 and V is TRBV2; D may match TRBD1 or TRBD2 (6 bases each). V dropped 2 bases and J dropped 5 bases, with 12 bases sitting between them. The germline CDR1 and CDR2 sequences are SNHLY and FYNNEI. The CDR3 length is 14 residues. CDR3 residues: CASSEYGGLETQYF. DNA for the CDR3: TGTGCCAGCAGTGAATATGGGGGGCTGGAGACCCAGTACTTC.

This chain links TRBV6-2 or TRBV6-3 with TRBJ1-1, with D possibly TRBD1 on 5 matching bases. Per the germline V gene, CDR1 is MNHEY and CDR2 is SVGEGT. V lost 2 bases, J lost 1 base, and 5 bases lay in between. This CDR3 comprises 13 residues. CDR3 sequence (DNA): TGTGCCAGCAGTTACAGGGGGAACACTGAAGCTTTCTTT. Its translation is CASSYRGNTEAFF.